This T cell receptor (beta chain) appears in the sequencing data of a study of T-cell memory formation after mild COVID-19. Constant-segment primers served in 5'RACE that generated TCR alpha and TCR beta cDNA libraries bearing sample barcodes and UMIs. TCRdb ran MiXCR on the 5' RACE reads and lists one entry per CDR3 protein. This sample has 140,000 or so distinct CDR3 sequences, with roughly 13% found just once. This clonotype was counted only a few times. The target antigen is unknown. Trimming took 1 base from V and 8 from J, leaving 15 bases between them. The CDR3 extends over 15 amino acids. Germline CDR1 SEHNR, CDR2 FQNEAQ (reference sequence). Overall study findings and caveats: Some responding clones appeared in pre-infection memory, suggesting cross-reactive memory joined. Clones which contracted sat mainly in CM and EM if CD4+, and in EMRA if CD8+. Among clones contracting day 15 to 85, CD4/CD8 was balanced, whereas later expanders leaned CD4+.

Sample: PBMCs or a T cell subset sorted from them (not recorded which). The sequence was obtained from an adult woman who had mild COVID-19 (a few samples of this study predate the infection). Cell type and time point are not known. J is TRBJ2-4 and V is TRBV7-9, with D perhaps matching TRBD2 (6 bases). The CDR3 sequence: CASSLGAGHLDIQYF. The CDR3 bases are TGTGCCAGCAGCTTAGGGGCGGGGCATCTGGACATTCAGTACTTC.